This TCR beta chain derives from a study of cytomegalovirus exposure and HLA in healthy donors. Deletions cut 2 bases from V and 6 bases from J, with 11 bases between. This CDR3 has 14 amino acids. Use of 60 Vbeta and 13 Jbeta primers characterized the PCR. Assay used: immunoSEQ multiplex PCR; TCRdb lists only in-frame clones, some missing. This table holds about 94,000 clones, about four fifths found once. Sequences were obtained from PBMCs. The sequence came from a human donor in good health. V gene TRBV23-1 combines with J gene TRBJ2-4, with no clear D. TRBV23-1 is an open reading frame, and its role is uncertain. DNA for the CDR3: TGCGCCAGCAGTCAACCAGGTCCTTCAAACATTCAGTACTTC. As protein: CASSQPGPSNIQYF.